This TCR beta chain was recorded in a study of cytomegalovirus exposure and HLA in healthy donors. V dropped 6 bases and J dropped 5 bases, with 10 bases sitting between them. Germline V lookup: CDR1 LNHDA, CDR2 SQIVND (reference sequence). This CDR3 region has 13 residues. It was healthy bone marrow donors who served as donors. PCR amplification relied on 60 Vbeta primers (plus 13 Jbeta primers). In the original analysis: In a later analysis, of some 80 million unique beta chains, around 11 million appeared in at least two donors. Assay used: immunoSEQ multiplex PCR; TCRdb lists only in-frame clones, some missing. V and J calls and clone size are as listed in that table; D and trimming were resolved from the DNA. The data hold over 100,000 clones, with nearly 80% observed a single time.

Sequencing was performed on PBMCs. The chain uses TRBV19 and TRBJ1-4; perhaps TRBD1 as D (6 bases). The sequence was collected from a male donor in good health and CMV-seronegative. The CDR3 loop reads CASSPDRNEKLFF. In DNA form, the CDR3 reads TGTGCCAGTAGCCCGGACAGAAATGAAAAACTGTTTTTT.